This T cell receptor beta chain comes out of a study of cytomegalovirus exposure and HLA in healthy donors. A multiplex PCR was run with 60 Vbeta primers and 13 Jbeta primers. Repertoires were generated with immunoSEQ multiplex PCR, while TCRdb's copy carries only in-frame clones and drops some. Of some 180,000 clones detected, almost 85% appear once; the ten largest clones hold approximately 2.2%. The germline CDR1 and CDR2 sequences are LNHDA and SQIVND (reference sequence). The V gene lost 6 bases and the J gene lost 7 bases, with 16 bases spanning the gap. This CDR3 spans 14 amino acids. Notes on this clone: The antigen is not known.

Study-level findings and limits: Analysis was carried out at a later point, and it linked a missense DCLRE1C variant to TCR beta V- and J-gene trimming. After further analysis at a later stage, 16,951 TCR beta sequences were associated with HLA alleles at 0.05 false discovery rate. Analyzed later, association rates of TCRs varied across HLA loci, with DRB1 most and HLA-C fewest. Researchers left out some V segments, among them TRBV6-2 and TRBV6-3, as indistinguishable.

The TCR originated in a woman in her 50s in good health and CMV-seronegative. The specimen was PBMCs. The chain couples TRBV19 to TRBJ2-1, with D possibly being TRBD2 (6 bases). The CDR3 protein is CASRPREFGNEQFF. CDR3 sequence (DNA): TGTGCCAGTAGGCCCCGGGAGTTTGGGAATGAGCAGTTCTTC.